What follows are 8 T cell receptor beta chains derived from one specimen sequenced in a study of technical replicates of blood from several donors. Measured with immunoSEQ multiplex PCR; TCRdb has only the in-frame clones, and not every one. Found here are about 97,000 clones, roughly 96% of them singletons; the top ten hold about 0.39%. Sequencing used T cells isolated from PBMCs. These receptor sequences come from a human donor in good health.

This sequence joins TRBV28 and TRBJ2-7, with TRBD1 matching 11 bases. This CDR3 is built from 15 residues. Germline assignment: CDR1 MDHEN and CDR2 SYDVKM. With 6 bases clipped from V and 7 bases from J, the junction kept 11 bases outside the gene matches. CDR3 protein: CASRNPGQGVEEQYF. The CDR3 region has the DNA TGTGCCAGCAGGAACCCGGGACAGGGGGTTGAAGAGCAGTACTTC.

The genes are TRBV28 and TRBJ1-2, with D possibly being TRBD1 (5 bases). The ends were cut back, 2 bases at V and 7 bases at J, with 17 bases in the middle. This CDR3 region has 15 residues. Per the germline V gene, CDR1 is MDHEN and CDR2 is SYDVKM. CDR3 DNA: TGTGCCAGCAGTTTACGGGGCAGGGTACTAGCTGGCTACACCTTC. Its translation is CASSLRGRVLAGYTF.

The chain is built from TRBV9 and TRBJ2-7; 7 bases map to TRBD1. Germline CDR1 is SGDLS and CDR2 is YYNGEE. V was clipped by 4 bases and J by 2 bases; unmatched bases: 6. The CDR3 has 14 amino acids. The CDR3 sequence: CASSPRGTAYEQYF. CDR3 nucleotide sequence: TGTGCCAGCAGCCCCCGTGGGACAGCCTACGAGCAGTACTTC.

This rearrangement joins TRBV10-2 to TRBJ1-3; tentatively, D is TRBD1 (5 bases). Per germline, CDR1 WSHSY and CDR2 SAAADI. V was clipped by 6 bases and J by 2 bases, with 11 bases between them. The CDR3 runs to 14 residues. CDR3 DNA sequence: TGCGCCAGCAGCGAGGGGAGACCTGGAAACACCATATATTTT. Translating gives CASSEGRPGNTIYF.

V is TRBV29-1 and J is TRBJ2-7; a weak D match, TRBD2 (6 bases). The CDR3 spans 14 residues. Germline assignment: CDR1 SQVTM and CDR2 ANQGSEA. V was pared by 4 bases and J by 0 bases, with 13 bases between. The CDR3 DNA is TGCAGCGTTGCCGCGGGACTCCCCTCCTACGAGCAGTACTTC. It encodes CSVAAGLPSYEQYF.

This clone occurred once. V usage is TRBV14 and J usage is TRBJ1-2; D perhaps matches TRBD1 (6 bases). V was shortened by 2 bases and J by 3 bases, with 13 bases between the two germline ends. The CDR3 extends over 15 amino acids. Germline V gives CDR1 SGHDN, CDR2 FVKESK. The CDR3 region is CASSQNRGQYYGYTF. DNA of the CDR3: TGTGCCAGCAGCCAAAACCGAGGACAGTACTATGGCTACACCTTC.

This chain uses TRBV5-4 with TRBJ2-7; 7 bases line up with TRBD2. Trimming at V came to 4 bases and at J to 3 bases, leaving 4 bases not matched to a gene. The CDR3 is made up of 13 amino acids. The germline V gene encodes CDR1 SGHNT and CDR2 YYREEE (reference sequence). The CDR3 reads CASSVGGGYEQYF. CDR3 nucleotides: TGTGCCAGCAGCGTTGGGGGGGGCTACGAGCAGTACTTC.

The V call is TRBV6-1, the J call TRBJ2-2, with D tentatively TRBD1 (5 bases). Germline V gene lookup returns CDR1 MNHNS and CDR2 SASEGT. V gave up 4 bases and J gave up 0 bases, with 12 bases separating them. The CDR3 is 16 residues long. CDR3: CASSVFTGSNTGELFF. CDR3 nucleotide sequence: TGTGCCAGCAGTGTTTTTACAGGCTCGAACACCGGGGAGCTGTTTTTT.